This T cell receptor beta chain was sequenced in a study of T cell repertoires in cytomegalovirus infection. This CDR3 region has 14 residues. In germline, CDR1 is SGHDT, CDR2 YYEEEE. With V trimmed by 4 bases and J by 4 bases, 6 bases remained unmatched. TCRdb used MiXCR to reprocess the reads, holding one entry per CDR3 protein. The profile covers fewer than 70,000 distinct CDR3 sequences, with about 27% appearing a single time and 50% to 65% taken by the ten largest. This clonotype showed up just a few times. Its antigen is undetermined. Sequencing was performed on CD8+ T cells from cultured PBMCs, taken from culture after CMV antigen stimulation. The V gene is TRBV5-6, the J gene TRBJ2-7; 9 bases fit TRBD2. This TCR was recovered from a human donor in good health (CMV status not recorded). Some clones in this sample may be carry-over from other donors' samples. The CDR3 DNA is TGTGCCAGCAGCCCCGGGACTAGCCCATACGAGCAGTACTTC. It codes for CASSPGTSPYEQYF.